This entry lists 14 T cell receptor beta chains sequenced from one sample in a study of OX40 agonist ivuxolimab in advanced cancers. Some clones are missing from TCRdb's copy, which holds only in-frame ones; the method was immunoSEQ multiplex PCR. The sample lists 77,000 or so clones, about 90% occurring once. Sequenced here: CD4+ or CD8+ T cells sorted from blood, sampled in a trial of the OX40 agonist ivuxolimab. These TCRs come from an adult with an advanced solid tumor such as melanoma, head and neck, liver or kidney cancer.

The CDR3 protein is CASSPRAGNPPGNTIYF. CDR3 nucleotides: TGTGCCAGCAGCCCCCGGGCGGGGAATCCGCCTGGAAACACCATATATTTT. The chain carries TRBV11-3 and TRBJ1-3; D not resolved. Trimming took off 5 bases at V and 2 bases at J, with 19 bases between the two ends. Per the germline V gene, CDR1 is SGHNT and CDR2 is YENEEA. This CDR3 is 17 amino acids long.

This rearrangement joins TRBV6-5 to TRBJ1-2; D ambiguous. Trimming pared 5 bases from V and 5 bases from J, leaving 9 bases between. The CDR3 consists of 12 residues. Looked up from germline, CDR1 is MNHEY and CDR2 is SVGAGI. The CDR3 DNA is TGTGCCAGCAGTCCCACGGGGTATGGCTACACCTTC. Its protein product is CASSPTGYGYTF.

The DNA of the CDR3 is TGTGCCAGCAGCATCTGGACAGCCCGCAGCTCCTACGAGCAGTACTTC. Its protein product is CASSIWTARSSYEQYF. The chain couples TRBV7-2 to TRBJ2-7; a weak D match, TRBD1 (6 bases). Trimming took off 5 bases at V and 0 bases at J, with 17 bases between the two ends. CDR1 is SGHTA, CDR2 FQGNSA, per germline. The CDR3 length is 16 residues.

The J gene is TRBJ2-2, the V gene TRBV9, with D perhaps matching TRBD2 (6 bases). Trimming removed 4 bases at V and 6 bases at J, with 13 bases between. This CDR3 has 14 amino acids. Per germline, CDR1 SGDLS and CDR2 YYNGEE. CDR3 in DNA: TGTGCCAGCAGCCTTAGCCCGGGGGCCGGGGAGCTGTTTTTT. Residues: CASSLSPGAGELFF. Complete variable domain (other parts from reference TRBV9 and TRBJ2-2): DSGVTQTPKHLITATGQRVTLRCSPRSGDLSVYWYQQSLDQGLQFLIQYYNGEERAKGNILERFSAQQFPDLHSELNLSSLELGDSALYFCASSLSPGAGELFFGEGSRLTVL.

The chain carries TRBV27 and TRBJ2-5; 8 bases are shared with TRBD2. V was pared by 5 bases and J by 7 bases, with 6 bases of the junction left unmatched. From germline, CDR1 is MNHEY and CDR2 SMNVEV (reference sequence). CDR3 length: 13 residues. CDR3: CASSRGTRGTQYF. As DNA, the CDR3 is TGTGCCAGCAGTCGCGGGACTAGGGGGACCCAGTACTTC.

V gene TRBV19 combines with J gene TRBJ2-2; 10 nucleotides agree with TRBD2. CDR1 is LNHDA, CDR2 SQIVND, per germline (reference sequence). This CDR3 has 15 amino acids. The V gene end was trimmed by 6 bases and the J gene end by 4 bases; junction bases not matched to a gene: 5. The CDR3 nucleotides read TGTGCCAGTAGCCCTCTAGCGGGAGTCACCGGGGAGCTGTTTTTT. The encoded protein is CASSPLAGVTGELFF.

The chain links TRBV6-5 to TRBJ1-2, with D hard to call. The CDR3 loop spans 12 amino acids. V lost 2 bases to trimming and J lost 8 bases, with 9 bases between them. Germline CDR1 reads MNHEY; CDR2 reads SVGAGI. The CDR3 DNA reads as TGTGCCAGCAGTTACCCCATAGGGGGCTACACCTTC. It translates to CASSYPIGGYTF.

The chain joins TRBV9 to TRBJ2-5; D possibly corresponds to TRBD2 (6 bases). This CDR3 is built from 15 residues. V shed 0 bases and J shed 3 bases, with 12 bases lying between them. CDR1 is SGDLS and CDR2 is YYNGEE in the germline V gene. In DNA form, the CDR3 reads TGTGCCAGCAGCGTAGGTGGAGGGCCTAAAGAGACCCAGTACTTC. This translates into CASSVGGGPKETQYF.

V and J are TRBV28 and TRBJ2-3; D is perhaps TRBD2 (7 bases). The ends were cut back, 8 bases at V and 0 bases at J, with 18 bases in the middle. CDR1 and CDR2 from the germline V gene are MDHEN and SYDVKM. There are 16 residues in the CDR3. The CDR3 DNA sequence: TGTGCCAGCCTCCCGTCACGGGGGGCTAGCACAGATACGCAGTATTTT. This codes for CASLPSRGASTDTQYF.

J is TRBJ1-1 and V is TRBV7-2, with D tentatively TRBD1 (5 bases). Germline CDR1 reads SGHTA; CDR2 reads FQGNSA. This CDR3 is built from 14 residues. The germline V and J ends were trimmed by 2 bases and 3 bases, with 10 bases remaining between them. The chain's CDR3 is CASSLSPGDTEAFF. CDR3 DNA sequence: TGTGCCAGCAGCTTATCTCCGGGGGACACTGAAGCTTTCTTT.

This chain joins TRBV5-4 and TRBJ2-5, with TRBD1 identical over 8 bases. Germline assignment: CDR1 SGHNT and CDR2 YYREEE (reference sequence). The J segment lost 5 bases and the V segment lost 4 bases, leaving 4 bases of the junction unmatched. This CDR3 comprises 13 residues. The CDR3 DNA reads as TGTGCCAGCAGCACGGACAGGGCCGAGACCCAGTACTTC. This encodes CASSTDRAETQYF. Full variable domain (outside the CDR3, taken from reference TRBV5-4 and TRBJ2-5): ETGVTQSPTHLIKTRGQQVTLRCSSQSGHNTVSWYQQALGQGPQFIFQYYREEENGRGNFPPRFSGLQFPNYSSELNVNALELDDSALYLCASSTDRAETQYFGPGTRLLVL.

The chain joins TRBV7-9 to TRBJ2-2; D remains unclear. Germline V CDR1 and CDR2: SEHNR, FQNEAQ (reference sequence). V lost 8 bases and J 3 bases, leaving 19 bases between the germline ends. The length of the CDR3 is 16 residues. In DNA form, the CDR3 reads TGTGCCAGCCCACAAGAAGACGACCGGGACACCGGGGAGCTGTTTTTT. Its protein product is CASPQEDDRDTGELFF.

The V call is TRBV5-6, the J call TRBJ2-2; 9 bases line up with TRBD2. This CDR3 has 17 residues. Trimming cost V 4 bases and J 3 bases; bases outside gene matches: 10. Germline V gene sequence: CDR1 SGHDT, CDR2 YYEEEE. The CDR3 is CASSPIWGGRDTGELFF. In nucleotides, the CDR3 is TGTGCCAGCAGCCCGATCTGGGGCGGGAGGGACACCGGGGAGCTGTTTTTT. The entire variable domain, with the rest obtained from reference TRBV5-6 and TRBJ2-2, is as follows: DAGVTQSPTHLIKTRGQQVTLRCSPKSGHDTVSWYQQALGQGPQFIFQYYEEEERQRGNFPDRFSGHQFPNYSSELNVNALLLGDSALYLCASSPIWGGRDTGELFFGEGSRLTVL.

The chain links TRBV7-2 to TRBJ1-1; maybe TRBD1 (6 bases). Germline CDR1 and CDR2: SGHTA and FQGNSA. The CDR3 totals 16 residues. Between the trimmed V and J ends, which lost 3 bases and 1 base, there was a span of 15 bases. CDR3 coding DNA: TGTGCCAGCAGCTTCACCAAAACAGGGTGGAACACTGAAGCTTTCTTT. Protein sequence: CASSFTKTGWNTEAFF.